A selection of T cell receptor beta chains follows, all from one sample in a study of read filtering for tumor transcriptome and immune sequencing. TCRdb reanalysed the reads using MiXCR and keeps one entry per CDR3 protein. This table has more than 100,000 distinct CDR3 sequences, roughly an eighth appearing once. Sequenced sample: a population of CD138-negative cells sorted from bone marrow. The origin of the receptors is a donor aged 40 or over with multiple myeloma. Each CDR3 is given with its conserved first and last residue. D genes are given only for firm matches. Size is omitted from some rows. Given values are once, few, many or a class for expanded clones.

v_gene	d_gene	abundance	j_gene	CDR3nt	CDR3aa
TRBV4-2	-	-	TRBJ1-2	TGTGCCAGCAGCCAAGCGGACACTACCTATGGCTACACCTTC	CASSQADTTYGYTF
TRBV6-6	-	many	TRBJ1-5	TGTGCCAGCAGTTACCAAGTCCCGGGAGGGCCCCAGCATTTT	CASSYQVPGGPQHF
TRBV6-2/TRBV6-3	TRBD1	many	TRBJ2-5	TGTGCCAGCAGTTACGGTCCGACAGGGGGAAGAGAGACCCAGTACTTC	CASSYGPTGGRETQYF
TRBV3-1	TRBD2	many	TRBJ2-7	TGTGCCAGCAGCCAAGATGGGGGACTAGTGTACGAGCAGTACTTC	CASSQDGGLVYEQYF
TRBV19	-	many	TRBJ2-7	TGTGCCAGTAGTTTTAGGGCTCAGGACGAGCAGTACTTC	CASSFRAQDEQYF
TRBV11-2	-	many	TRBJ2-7	TGTGCCAGCAGCTTAGATAGGAACTCCTACGAGCAGTACTTC	CASSLDRNSYEQYF
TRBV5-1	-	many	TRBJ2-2	TGCGCCAGCAACCATAACACCGGGGAGCTGTTTTTT	CASNHNTGELFF
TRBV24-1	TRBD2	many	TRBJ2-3	TGTGCCACCAGTGATTCAATGGGGGGGTCCACAGATACGCAGTATTTT	CATSDSMGGSTDTQYF
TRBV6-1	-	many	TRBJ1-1	TGTGCCACTAGGACCGAAATGAACACTGAAGCTTTCTTT	CATRTEMNTEAFF
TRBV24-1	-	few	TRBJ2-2	TGTGCCACCAGTGTCGGGCAGGGAAGAAACGGGGAGCTGTTTTTT	CATSVGQGRNGELFF
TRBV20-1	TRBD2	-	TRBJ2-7	TGCGGTGCTAGAATGAAAACTCAAAGGCCGGGGACTAGCGGGCGGAGCTCCTACGAGCAGTACTTC	CGARMKTQRPGTSGRSSYEQYF
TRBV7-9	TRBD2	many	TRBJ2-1	TGTGCCAGCAGCTCAAGACTAGCGGGAGAAGTCAATGAGCAGTTCTTC	CASSSRLAGEVNEQFF
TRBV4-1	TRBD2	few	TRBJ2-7	TGCGCCAGCAGCCAAGCGGAAGGACTAGTCAGATCCTACGAGCAGTACTTC	CASSQAEGLVRSYEQYF
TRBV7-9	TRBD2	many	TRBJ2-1	TGTGCCAGCAGCACGGGACTACCTGAGCAGTTCTTC	CASSTGLPEQFF
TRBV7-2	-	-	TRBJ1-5	TGTGCCAGCAGCTTGGCTGGTATCCCTAGACGGCCCCAGCATTTC	CASSLAGIPRRPQHF
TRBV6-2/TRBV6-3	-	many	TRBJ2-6	TGTGCCAGCAGTTACAAGGCGGGAACCAGCTCTGGGGCCAACGTCCTGACTTTC	CASSYKAGTSSGANVLTF
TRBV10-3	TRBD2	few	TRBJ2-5	TGTGCCAGCAGTACAAGCGGGAGTAAGGAGACCCAGTACTTC	CASSTSGSKETQYF
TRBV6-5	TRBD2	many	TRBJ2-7	TGTGCCAGCAGTTCCCCGACTAGCGGAGCCTACGAGCAGTACTTC	CASSSPTSGAYEQYF
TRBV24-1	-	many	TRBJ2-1	TGTGCCACCAGTGGTTTGGGCAGGGAGGCTTCCTACAATGAGCAGTTCTTC	CATSGLGREASYNEQFF
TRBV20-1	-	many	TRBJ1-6	TGCAGTGCTAGGGACAGTCCAAACTATTATAATTCACCCCTCCACTTT	CSARDSPNYYNSPLHF
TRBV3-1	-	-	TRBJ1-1	TGTGCCAGCAGCCGGACGGTGAACACTGAAGCTTCCTTT	CASSRTVNTEASF
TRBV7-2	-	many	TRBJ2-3	TGTGCCAGCAGCTTAGGTAGATTTTCAACTAAAGATACGCAGTATTTT	CASSLGRFSTKDTQYF
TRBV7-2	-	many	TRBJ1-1	TGTGCCAGCAGCTCGGATTCGGGCAGAGACACTGAAGCTTTCTTT	CASSSDSGRDTEAFF
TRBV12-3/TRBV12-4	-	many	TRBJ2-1	TGTGTCATCAGGGACACTCGATACAATGAGCAGTTCTTC	CVIRDTRYNEQFF
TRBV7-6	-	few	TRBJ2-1	TGTGCCAGCAGCCGTTTTACCGCGACTCGTTCCTACAATGAGCAGTTCTTC	CASSRFTATRSYNEQFF
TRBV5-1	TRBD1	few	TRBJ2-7	TGCGGCAGCAGCCGGGGACAGGCTCCTGGCGAGCAGTACTTC	CGSSRGQAPGEQYF
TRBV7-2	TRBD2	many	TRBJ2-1	TGTGCCAGCAGCTTAGGCAGACTAGCGGGAGGAGGTGAGCAGTTCTTC	CASSLGRLAGGGEQFF
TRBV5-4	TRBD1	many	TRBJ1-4	TGTGCCAGCAGCGCTACAGGGGGAGGAGGTGAAAAACTGTTTTTT	CASSATGGGGEKLFF
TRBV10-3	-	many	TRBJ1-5	TGTGCCGTCCGGGACGGTAGCAATCAGCCCCAGCATTTT	CAVRDGSNQPQHF
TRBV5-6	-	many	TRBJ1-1	TGTGCCAGCAGCCCGGCGAGGGGAGAGACTGAAGCTTTCTTT	CASSPARGETEAFF
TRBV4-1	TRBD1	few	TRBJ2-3	TGCGCCAGCAGCCCAGGTCCCGGGACAGTCGCAGATACGCAGTATTTT	CASSPGPGTVADTQYF
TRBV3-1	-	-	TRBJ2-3	TGTGCCAGCAGCCAAGATCACGGGAGAGGTACGCAGTATTTT	CASSQDHGRGTQYF